This is a list of T cell receptor beta chains from one sample in a study of blood T cell repertoires in COVID-19. The assay was immunoSEQ multiplex PCR, and TCRdb's table has in-frame clones only and misses some. The sample lists 370,000 or so clones, around 87% occurring once. The sequencing sample was made of PBMCs or T cells enriched from blood (not recorded which). These receptors originate from a man aged 25 to 45 who had recovered from COVID-19. Both conserved end residues are part of each CDR3. Each record gives: CDR3 protein, CDR3 DNA, CDR3 length, clone size, J gene, D gene, V gene. The D gene is left open where the match is weak. The size field is filled for only some rows; it gives once, few, many or a size class.

CDR3 protein: CASSDLEATNRADTQYF; CDR3 DNA: TGCGCCAGCAGTGACCTAGAGGCGACTAATCGCGCAGATACGCAGTATTTT; CDR3 length: 17; clone size: .; J gene: TRBJ2-3; D gene: .; V gene: TRBV10-1
CDR3 protein: CASSQDFPGATYEQYF; CDR3 DNA: TGCGCCAGCAGCCAAGATTTCCCTGGGGCGACCTACGAGCAGTACTTC; CDR3 length: 16; clone size: .; J gene: TRBJ2-7; D gene: .; V gene: TRBV4-3
CDR3 protein: CASSRIGGKYEQFF; CDR3 DNA: TGTGCCAGCAGTCGTATCGGGGGTAAATATGAGCAGTTCTTC; CDR3 length: 14; clone size: .; J gene: TRBJ2-1; D gene: .; V gene: TRBV6-2/TRBV6-3
CDR3 protein: CASRSVQGARGSDSPLHF; CDR3 DNA: TGTGCCAGTAGATCAGTGCAGGGGGCTCGGGGATCGGATTCACCCCTCCACTTT; CDR3 length: 18; clone size: .; J gene: TRBJ1-6; D gene: TRBD1; V gene: TRBV19
CDR3 protein: CASSRLQGAARNTGELFF; CDR3 DNA: TGTGCCAGCAGTAGACTACAGGGGGCAGCTCGGAACACCGGGGAGCTGTTTTTT; CDR3 length: 18; clone size: .; J gene: TRBJ2-2; D gene: TRBD1; V gene: TRBV7-8
CDR3 protein: CASHNRANEKLFF; CDR3 DNA: TGTGCCAGCCATAACAGGGCTAATGAAAAACTGTTTTTT; CDR3 length: 13; clone size: .; J gene: TRBJ1-4; D gene: .; V gene: TRBV25-1
CDR3 protein: CASSLGGRDTQYF; CDR3 DNA: TGTGCCAGCAGCTTGGGAGGCCGGGATACGCAGTATTTT; CDR3 length: 13; clone size: .; J gene: TRBJ2-3; D gene: .; V gene: TRBV5-6
CDR3 protein: CASRGASNYGYTF; CDR3 DNA: TGTGCCAGCAGGGGCGCGTCTAACTATGGCTACACCTTC; CDR3 length: 13; clone size: .; J gene: TRBJ1-2; D gene: .; V gene: TRBV6-5
CDR3 protein: CAISEGVQGAGGYTF; CDR3 DNA: TGTGCCATCAGTGAGGGGGTACAGGGGGCAGGAGGCTACACCTTC; CDR3 length: 15; clone size: .; J gene: TRBJ1-2; D gene: TRBD1; V gene: TRBV10-3
CDR3 protein: CASSPPGLYYNEQFF; CDR3 DNA: TGTGCCAGCTCTCCTCCGGGACTTTACTACAATGAGCAGTTCTTC; CDR3 length: 15; clone size: .; J gene: TRBJ2-1; D gene: .; V gene: TRBV14
CDR3 protein: CASSQGMPGDEQYF; CDR3 DNA: TGCGCCAGCAGCCAAGGTATGCCGGGAGACGAGCAGTACTTC; CDR3 length: 14; clone size: .; J gene: TRBJ2-7; D gene: .; V gene: TRBV4-3
CDR3 protein: CAWSVRTGYPYSNQPQHF; CDR3 DNA: TGTGCCTGGAGTGTACGGACAGGATACCCTTATAGCAATCAGCCCCAGCATTTT; CDR3 length: 18; clone size: .; J gene: TRBJ1-5; D gene: TRBD1; V gene: TRBV30
CDR3 protein: CASSPRRANEKLFF; CDR3 DNA: TGCGCCAGCAGCCCGCGGCGGGCTAATGAAAAACTGTTTTTT; CDR3 length: 14; clone size: .; J gene: TRBJ1-4; D gene: .; V gene: TRBV4-3
CDR3 protein: CASRDESGGAHEQFF; CDR3 DNA: TGTGCCAGCAGGGATGAGAGCGGGGGGGCGCATGAGCAGTTCTTC; CDR3 length: 15; clone size: .; J gene: TRBJ2-1; D gene: TRBD2; V gene: TRBV5-4
CDR3 protein: CASSLEGGNEQFF; CDR3 DNA: TGCGCCAGCAGCCTAGAAGGGGGCAATGAGCAGTTCTTC; CDR3 length: 13; clone size: .; J gene: TRBJ2-1; D gene: .; V gene: TRBV5-1
CDR3 protein: CASSQAPSMGRRRYTF; CDR3 DNA: TGCGCCAGCAGCCAAGCTCCAAGTATGGGGCGTAGGCGCTACACCTTC; CDR3 length: 16; clone size: .; J gene: TRBJ1-2; D gene: .; V gene: TRBV4-1
CDR3 protein: CASSMTVNTEAFF; CDR3 DNA: TGTGCCAGTAGTATGACAGTTAACACTGAAGCTTTCTTT; CDR3 length: 13; clone size: .; J gene: TRBJ1-1; D gene: .; V gene: TRBV19
CDR3 protein: CAISEPGLAGGNYNEQFF; CDR3 DNA: TGTGCCATCAGTGAGCCTGGACTAGCGGGGGGAAACTACAATGAGCAGTTCTTC; CDR3 length: 18; clone size: .; J gene: TRBJ2-1; D gene: TRBD2; V gene: TRBV10-3
CDR3 protein: CASSLGQGGGYTF; CDR3 DNA: TGTGCCAGCAGCTTGGGACAGGGCGGAGGCTACACCTTC; CDR3 length: 13; clone size: .; J gene: TRBJ1-2; D gene: TRBD1; V gene: TRBV7-9
CDR3 protein: CASSPGTYEQYF; CDR3 DNA: TGTGCCAGCAGTCCAGGAACCTACGAGCAGTACTTC; CDR3 length: 12; clone size: .; J gene: TRBJ2-7; D gene: .; V gene: TRBV7-6
CDR3 protein: CASSRSEQYF; CDR3 DNA: TGTGCCAGCAGCAGGAGCGAGCAGTACTTC; CDR3 length: 10; clone size: .; J gene: TRBJ2-7; D gene: .; V gene: TRBV6-2/TRBV6-3
CDR3 protein: CASSSLAGTDTQYF; CDR3 DNA: TGTGCCAGTAGTAGTCTAGCGGGCACAGATACGCAGTATTTT; CDR3 length: 14; clone size: once; J gene: TRBJ2-3; D gene: TRBD2; V gene: TRBV19
CDR3 protein: CASSLRGGSYGYTF; CDR3 DNA: TGTGCCAGCAGCTTGAGAGGGGGATCTTATGGCTACACCTTC; CDR3 length: 14; clone size: .; J gene: TRBJ1-2; D gene: .; V gene: TRBV5-4
CDR3 protein: CASSPQGNYGYTF; CDR3 DNA: TGTGCCAGCAGCCCCCAGGGTAACTATGGCTACACCTTC; CDR3 length: 13; clone size: once; J gene: TRBJ1-2; D gene: .; V gene: TRBV7-3
CDR3 protein: CTSSHPRDSSYNEQFF; CDR3 DNA: TGCACCAGCAGCCATCCTAGAGATAGCTCCTACAATGAGCAGTTCTTC; CDR3 length: 16; clone size: .; J gene: TRBJ2-1; D gene: .; V gene: TRBV1
CDR3 protein: CASSQAGSGYNEQFF; CDR3 DNA: TGTGCCAGCAGCCAAGCGGGGAGCGGCTACAATGAGCAGTTCTTC; CDR3 length: 15; clone size: .; J gene: TRBJ2-1; D gene: .; V gene: TRBV3-1/TRBV3-2
CDR3 protein: CASSFPGTGLEQYF; CDR3 DNA: TGTGCCAGCAGCTTCCCCGGGACAGGGCTCGAGCAGTACTTC; CDR3 length: 14; clone size: .; J gene: TRBJ2-7; D gene: TRBD1; V gene: TRBV7-9
CDR3 protein: CASSPGGPYNEQFF; CDR3 DNA: TGTGCCAGCAGCCCCGGGGGGCCCTACAATGAGCAGTTCTTC; CDR3 length: 14; clone size: few; J gene: TRBJ2-1; D gene: .; V gene: TRBV5-4
CDR3 protein: CASSHDRDYGYTF; CDR3 DNA: TGTGCCAGCAGCCACGACAGGGACTATGGCTACACCTTC; CDR3 length: 13; clone size: few; J gene: TRBJ1-2; D gene: TRBD1; V gene: TRBV27
CDR3 protein: CASSTSTSVDTQYF; CDR3 DNA: TGTGCCAGCAGTACCTCAACTAGCGTTGATACGCAGTATTTT; CDR3 length: 14; clone size: .; J gene: TRBJ2-3; D gene: TRBD2; V gene: TRBV6-5
CDR3 protein: CAWGYTTYEQYF; CDR3 DNA: TGTGCCTGGGGGTACACCACCTACGAGCAGTACTTC; CDR3 length: 12; clone size: .; J gene: TRBJ2-7; D gene: .; V gene: TRBV30